The TCR beta chain under discussion was sequenced for a study of beta chain features in type 1 diabetes. Across the whole study: Examination covered approximately 100 million sorted cells spanning all samples.

Whole-study results and caveats: Researchers report that Type 1 diabetes patients had moderately but significantly shorter TCRB CDR3s across all four CD4+ subsets.

Germline V gene lookup returns CDR1 SGDLS and CDR2 YYNGEE. The CDR3 is 14 amino acids. The germline V and J ends were trimmed by 1 base and 1 base, with 7 bases remaining between them. About this clone itself: The antigen is unknown.

The entirety of the isolated RNA underwent reverse transcription, so expressed TCRB transcripts were sequenced. Here immunoSEQ multiplex PCR was the method, and the copy in TCRdb shows in-frame clones only, minus some. The data show over 650,000 clones, with more than 13% seen just once and just under 0.04% held by the top ten. This chain uses TRBV9 with TRBJ2-3; D remains unclear. Sequenced input: naive CD4+ T cells from blood. This clonotype originated in a man between 18 and 29 years old with type 1 diabetes. The CDR3 is CASSVNSRTDTQYF. Written as DNA, the CDR3 is TGTGCCAGCAGCGTAAATAGCCGCACAGATACGCAGTATTTT.